The clone carrying this TCR beta chain was counted only a few times. Its target is unknown. The CDR3 consists of 14 residues. V lost 3 bases to trimming and J lost 1 base, with 9 bases between them. Germline assignment: CDR1 SQVTM and CDR2 ANQGSEA. The data belong to a study of CD8 T cells in ankylosing spondylitis. Findings and caveats of the study: It appeared that ankylosing spondylitis blood was characterized by a TCR beta motif of 8 or 9 highly homologous variants. Disease-linked clones reportedly showed significant enrichment in matched ankylosing spondylitis synovial fluid.

TCRdb re-called the 5' RACE reads through MiXCR, storing one row per CDR3 protein. The table lists 750,000 to 850,000 distinct CDR3 sequences, 12% of them singletons. The sample consisted of blood, either unsorted or a sorted T cell fraction (not recorded which). This clonotype was obtained from a male donor with ankylosing spondylitis. V usage is TRBV29-1 and J usage is TRBJ2-2, with D tentatively TRBD1 (6 bases). The CDR3 DNA reads TGCAGCGTTGATACGGGACAGAACACCGGGGAGCTGTTTTTT. This sequence encodes CSVDTGQNTGELFF.